This TCR beta chain stems from a study of cytomegalovirus exposure and HLA in healthy donors. The study's findings and limits: The study designated 150 to 200 TCR beta chains cytomegalovirus-associated.

The CDR3 length is 15 residues. Trimming left V 4 bases short and J 0 bases short, with 9 bases between. Germline V gene lookup returns CDR1 MRHNA and CDR2 SNTAGT. PCR amplification relied on 60 Vbeta primers (plus 13 Jbeta primers). Repertoires were generated with immunoSEQ multiplex PCR, while TCRdb's copy carries only in-frame clones and drops some. This sample carries 110,000 to 150,000 clones, approximately 80% of them seen once, and the ten largest clones take approximately 3.8%. A note on this clone: What it binds is not known.

The chain couples TRBV6-4 to TRBJ2-2; TRBD2 is a possible D gene (6 bases). The source is a male donor in good health and CMV-seronegative. Sequences were obtained from PBMCs. The CDR3 DNA sequence: TGTGCCAGCAGTGCGGAGGGCGCGAACACCGGGGAGCTGTTTTTT. It is translated as CASSAEGANTGELFF.